These T cell receptor beta chains were read from a single sample in a study of control samples from healthy donors and cancer patients. Sequencing used immunoSEQ multiplex PCR; TCRdb keeps in-frame clones, though not all of them. This repertoire shows about 150,000 clones, roughly nine tenths found once; its top ten account for 4.9%. Input material: blood. The receptors originated from a man in his thirties or forties in good health. Each CDR3 is given with its conserved first and last residue. The D gene is left open where the match is weak. Some rows have no size entry. The others give once, few or many, or a class for an expanded clone.

V,J,size,D,DNA,CDR3
TRBV14,TRBJ2-7,once,TRBD2,TGTGCCAGCAGCCCCGGGACTAGCGGCTACGAGCAGTACTTC,CASSPGTSGYEQYF
TRBV3-1/TRBV3-2,TRBJ2-7,-,TRBD1,TGTGCCAGCAGCGCCCGGACAGGGAGCTCCTGCGAGCAGTACTTC,CASSARTGSSCEQYF
TRBV7-2,TRBJ2-2,-,TRBD1,TGTGCCAGCAGCTACCCGGACAGGGGGCTTGACACCGGGGAGCTGTTTTTT,CASSYPDRGLDTGELFF
TRBV21-1,TRBJ1-6,-,-,TGTGCCAGCAGCAAACTTCGAGGGATCCGGGACAGGAGAGATTCACCCCTCCACTTT,CASSKLRGIRDRRDSPLHF
TRBV18,TRBJ2-3,once,-,TGTGCCAGCTCACCCCTGTTGGGAGATACGCAGTATTTT,CASSPLLGDTQYF
TRBV12-3/TRBV12-4,TRBJ2-1,-,TRBD2,TGTGCCAGCAGTCTATCCCTCGGGAGGTTGGAGTTCTTC,CASSLSLGRLEFF
TRBV20-1,TRBJ1-2,-,-,TGCAGTGCTAGTGTGCCTTCCGGGACTGCATATGGCTACACCTTC,CSASVPSGTAYGYTF
TRBV4-1,TRBJ2-4,-,-,TGCGCCAGCAGCCAAGATGAACAGATTTTTCAGTACTTC,CASSQDEQIFQYF
TRBV15,TRBJ2-7,once,-,TGTGCCACCAGCAGGGGGAAGACTGTAACCTACGAGCAGTACTTC,CATSRGKTVTYEQYF
TRBV5-1,TRBJ1-1,-,-,TGCGCCAGCACCAACTCACAGGGAGACACTGAAGCTTTCTTT,CASTNSQGDTEAFF
TRBV7-7,TRBJ2-2,-,TRBD1,TGTGCCAGCAGCTCTTGGGACAGCGACACCGGGGAGCTGTTTTTT,CASSSWDSDTGELFF
TRBV5-5,TRBJ1-3,-,-,TGTGCCAGCGGCACAGGGAGCTCTGGAAACACCATATATTTT,CASGTGSSGNTIYF
TRBV3-1/TRBV3-2,TRBJ2-3,-,-,TGTGCCAGCAGCCAAGATTGGGCAGTCCCCCTCCCAGATACGCAGTATTTT,CASSQDWAVPLPDTQYF
TRBV6-2/TRBV6-3,TRBJ2-1,-,TRBD1,TGTGCCAGCAGTTATGACCGGACAGGATTATCCTACAATGAGCAGTTCTTC,CASSYDRTGLSYNEQFF
TRBV12-3/TRBV12-4,TRBJ2-7,once,TRBD1,TGTGCCAGCAGTTCGACAGGGAGAGAGCAGTACTTC,CASSSTGREQYF
TRBV5-8,TRBJ1-2,-,-,TGTGCCAGCAGCTTGGGACTGACAGGTTCCAATGGCTACACCTTC,CASSLGLTGSNGYTF
TRBV7-2,TRBJ1-2,many,-,TGTGCCAGCAGCTTAGTACATAACTATGGCTACACCTTC,CASSLVHNYGYTF